This T cell receptor beta chain was recorded in a study of blood T cells in healthy people across ages. Isolation of PBMCs gave at least 7 million cells per sample. This clonotype was seen at least ten times. A second PCR of about 7 to 11 cycles used a sample-barcoded 5' primer and a J-beta primer mix. Carrying 12 random nucleotides, a template-switch adaptor labeled each individual cDNA molecule. The study obtained at least 3 million CDR3-containing paired-end reads from every sample. TCRdb re-called the 5' RACE reads with MiXCR, one entry per CDR3 protein. The table lists a few hundred thousand distinct CDR3 sequences, roughly a quarter of them singletons. The clonotype originates from a woman between 65 and 79 years old in good health. The sample consisted of blood.

The CDR3 DNA reads as TGTGCCAGCAGCTTAGCTGGGGGGGCGCTAGAGACCCAGTACTTC. This codes for CASSLAGGALETQYF. The chain employs TRBV7-2 and TRBJ2-5, with a possible D match to TRBD2 (7 bases). Trimming pared 0 bases from V and 4 bases from J, leaving 12 bases between. Looked up from germline, CDR1 is SGHTA and CDR2 is FQGNSA. CDR3 size: 15 residues.